Shown below are 31 T cell receptor beta chains from a single sample sequenced in a study of shared clonotypes between healthy human individuals. TCRdb's copy holds only in-frame clones and misses some; the assay was immunoSEQ multiplex PCR. The sample yields some 2,500,000 clones, more than 85% seen once. The material sequenced was naive CD4+ T cells from PBMCs. Indicated subset: CD45RA+ positively selected. The source is a man between 18 and 35 years old in good health. Some clones in this sample may be carry-over from other donors' samples.

The chain links TRBV2 to TRBJ2-3; 9 bases are a match to TRBD2. The junction had 5 bases not matched to a gene; V was cut back by 4 bases and J by 0 bases. The CDR3 has 16 amino acids. Germline-derived CDR1 and CDR2 are SNHLY and FYNNEI. DNA of the CDR3: TGTGCCAGCAGTGCCCCTAGCGGGATGAGCACAGATACGCAGTATTTT. Encoded protein: CASSAPSGMSTDTQYF. Together with reference TRBV2 and TRBJ2-3, the CDR3 gives the full variable domain: EPEVTQTPSHQVTQMGQEVILRCVPISNHLYFYWYRQILGQKVEFLVSFYNNEISEKSEIFDDQFSVERPDGSNFTLKIRSTKLEDSAMYFCASSAPSGMSTDTQYFGPGTRLTVL.

The rearrangement joins TRBV4-1 to TRBJ2-4, with D tentatively TRBD1 or TRBD2 (5 bases each). This CDR3 has 15 amino acids. Germline V gene sequence: CDR1 MGHRA, CDR2 YSYEKL. V lost 4 bases and J lost 7, with 17 bases in between. For the CDR3, the DNA is TGCGCCAGCAGCCGGCTCGGGGCTATGGGGAACATTCAGTACTTC. Protein product: CASSRLGAMGNIQYF.

V is TRBV30 and J is TRBJ1-6, with D maybe TRBD1 (6 bases). Germline values: CDR1 GTSNPN, CDR2 SVGIG (reference sequence). There are 20 residues in the CDR3. V lost 2 bases and J 0 bases, leaving 23 bases between the germline ends. This chain's CDR3 is CAWSREPMTGRSSYNSPLHF. CDR3 coding DNA: TGTGCCTGGAGTAGGGAACCGATGACAGGCCGAAGCTCCTATAATTCACCCCTCCACTTT.

The chain uses TRBV14 and TRBJ1-5, with D maybe TRBD1 (6 bases). The germline V gene has CDR1 SGHDN and CDR2 FVKESK. The CDR3 contains 16 residues. V lost 10 bases to trimming and J lost 0 bases, with 19 bases between them. This CDR3 reads CATREVQGPSNQPQHF. DNA for the CDR3: TGTGCCACCAGAGAGGTCCAGGGGCCTAGCAATCAGCCCCAGCATTTT.

This chain joins TRBV5-6 and TRBJ1-1; 12 bases align to TRBD1. V was clipped by 3 bases and J by 7 bases; unmatched bases: 7. The V gene's germline CDR1 is SGHDT and CDR2 YYEEEE. This CDR3 has 15 amino acids. In DNA, the CDR3 is TGTGCCAGCAGCTGGGGACAGGGGGCAGTCAGTGAAGCTTTCTTT. Translation gives CASSWGQGAVSEAFF.

The chain carries TRBV27 and TRBJ2-5; 8 bases map to TRBD2. The CDR3 is 16 amino acids. V trimming: 3 bases; J trimming: 5 bases; junction bases outside the gene matches: 11. The germline V gene encodes CDR1 MNHEY and CDR2 SMNVEV (reference sequence). CDR3 protein: CASSFSSAGGRETQYF. The CDR3 DNA is TGTGCCAGCAGTTTTAGTTCCGCGGGAGGCCGGGAGACCCAGTACTTC.

The gene calls are TRBV13 and TRBJ2-7; 7 bases are shared with TRBD1. Germline loops: CDR1 PRHDT, CDR2 FYEKMQ (reference sequence). The CDR3 is 14 amino acids. The V segment lost 5 bases and the J segment 3 bases; nucleotides outside the gene matches: 7. The CDR3 DNA reads as TGTGCCAGCAGCCCCTGGCAGGGGGACTACGAGCAGTACTTC. This encodes CASSPWQGDYEQYF.

The chain recombines TRBV28 with TRBJ1-1; D is undetermined. V was pared by 2 bases and J by 4 bases, with 14 bases between. The CDR3 extends over 15 amino acids. Per the germline V gene, CDR1 is MDHEN and CDR2 is SYDVKM. CDR3 nucleotides: TGTGCCAGCAGTTTAGTTCCGGGCGACGGCACTGAAGCTTTCTTT. This gives the protein CASSLVPGDGTEAFF.

V and J are TRBV5-1 and TRBJ2-5; D is perhaps TRBD2 (5 bases). V was clipped by 2 bases and J by 0 bases, with 11 bases between them. The CDR3 has 15 residues. CDR1 is SGHRS, CDR2 YFSETQ, per germline. CDR3 bases: TGCGCCAGCAGCTTCAATCCCGGGGACCAAGAGACCCAGTACTTC. Translation gives CASSFNPGDQETQYF.

The V and J genes are TRBV5-8 and TRBJ1-3, with D possibly TRBD1 on 6 matching bases. Trimming removed 0 bases from V and 4 bases from J, with 20 bases in between. This CDR3 is 18 amino acids long. Germline lookup yields CDR1 SGHTS and CDR2 YDEGEE. The CDR3 nucleotides read TGTGCCAGCAGCTTGGAAGGCCAGGGGCCGACGGAAGGAAACACCATATATTTT. It translates to CASSLEGQGPTEGNTIYF.

The chain has TRBV27 and TRBJ2-4, with a tentative D call TRBD2 (7 bases). This CDR3 region has 13 residues. The germline gives CDR1 MNHEY, CDR2 SMNVEV (reference sequence). V gave up 7 bases and J gave up 9 bases, with 16 bases separating them. For the CDR3, the DNA is TGTGCCAGCAAATTGGGGGGGCTGAGCATTCAGTACTTC. Translated, it gives CASKLGGLSIQYF.

The V gene is TRBV7-3, the J gene TRBJ1-2; D remains unclear. Germline V gene lookup returns CDR1 SGHTA and CDR2 FQGTGA. The CDR3 extends over 16 amino acids. V dropped 8 bases and J dropped 13 bases, with 32 bases sitting between them. The CDR3 sequence: CASGVRGPSALRQLTF. CDR3 in DNA: TGTGCCAGCGGCGTACGTGGGCCCTCTGCACTCCGGCAACTCACCTTC.

A word on this clone: The sample has other DNA sequences that encode this CDR3 too. J is TRBJ2-7 and V is TRBV28; a weak D match, TRBD2 (6 bases). This CDR3 spans 13 amino acids. The V end was cut by 8 bases, the J end by 4 bases, with 15 bases between. Germline lookup yields CDR1 MDHEN and CDR2 SYDVKM. CDR3 protein: CASGRRGRYEQYF. The CDR3 DNA sequence: TGTGCCAGCGGACGGAGGGGACGTTACGAGCAGTACTTC.

This rearrangement joins TRBV6-1 to TRBJ2-3; D unresolved. The CDR3 has 12 amino acids. Germline V gene data show CDR1 as MNHNS and CDR2 as SASEGT. Trimming left V 5 bases short and J 6 bases short, with 9 bases between. The DNA for the CDR3 is TGTGCCAGCAGTCGAACGGAGGATACGCAGTATTTT. Its translation: CASSRTEDTQYF.

The chain combines TRBV5-1 with TRBJ2-2, with 9 bases fitting TRBD1. In germline, CDR1 is SGHRS, CDR2 YFSETQ. The V and J ends lost 4 bases and 6 bases, in that order; junction bases with no gene match: 22. The length of the CDR3 is 20 residues. The CDR3 nucleotides are TGCGCCAGCAGCGGAGGGGACAGGGAGACGTGGTGGGCCGCCCCCGGGGAGCTGTTTTTT. This encodes CASSGGDRETWWAAPGELFF.

V and J are TRBV10-3 and TRBJ2-1; the D gene is possibly TRBD1 (7 bases). This CDR3 is 14 amino acids long. Germline-derived CDR1 and CDR2 are ENHRY and SYGVKD. Trimming took off 11 bases at V and 5 bases at J, with 19 bases between the two ends. The CDR3 nucleotides read TGTGCCGCTCGGAGGGGGCGCGCCGACAATGAGCAGTTCTTC. Protein: CAARRGRADNEQFF.

The chain's CDR3 is CSSTRGETQYF. The CDR3 DNA is TGCAGCTCGACTCGGGGAGAGACCCAGTACTTC. V and J are TRBV29-1 and TRBJ2-5; D might be TRBD2 (5 bases). V lost 8 bases and J lost 4, with 11 bases in between. The CDR3 totals 11 residues. Germline CDR1 and CDR2: SQVTM and ANQGSEA.

The DNA for the CDR3 is TGTGCCAGTAGTATCTCGACCCCGCGGGAAGCTTTCTTT. Translating it yields CASSISTPREAFF. The V and J genes are TRBV19 and TRBJ1-1; D is unclear. Germline CDR1 LNHDA, CDR2 SQIVND (reference sequence). V shed 3 bases and J shed 8 bases, with 13 bases lying between them. CDR3 length: 13 residues.

This chain links TRBV6-5 with TRBJ2-7; a possible D gene is TRBD2 (6 bases). V lost 5 bases and J 5 bases, leaving 13 bases between the germline ends. Germline CDR1 and CDR2: MNHEY and SVGAGI. CDR3 length: 13 amino acids. The CDR3 here is CASSQTRAHEQYF. CDR3 coding DNA: TGTGCCAGCAGTCAGACTAGGGCCCACGAGCAGTACTTC.

This sequence joins TRBV18 and TRBJ1-1, with D tentatively TRBD1 (5 bases). CDR1 is KGHSH and CDR2 is LQKENI in the germline V gene. V was shortened by 2 bases and J by 4 bases, with 8 bases between the two germline ends. This CDR3 comprises 13 residues. As DNA, the CDR3 is TGTGCCAGCTCACCAGAGAGGGGCACTGAAGCTTTCTTT. Protein: CASSPERGTEAFF.

J is TRBJ2-5 and V is TRBV5-4; 7 nucleotides agree with TRBD2. The germline CDR1 and CDR2 sequences are SGHNT and YYREEE (reference sequence). This CDR3 is 14 amino acids long. V gave up 0 bases and J gave up 5 bases; unmatched junction bases: 4. CDR3: CASSLGLAAETQYF. The DNA of the CDR3 is TGTGCCAGCAGCTTGGGGCTAGCGGCGGAGACCCAGTACTTC.

This chain uses TRBV19 with TRBJ2-7, with D perhaps given as TRBD1 or TRBD2 (5 bases each). The CDR3 loop spans 14 amino acids. Between the trimmed V and J ends, which lost 11 bases and 5 bases, there was a span of 22 bases. The germline V gene encodes CDR1 LNHDA and CDR2 SQIVND (reference sequence). The CDR3: CAVARGTGFDEQYF. CDR3 DNA sequence: TGTGCCGTTGCCCGGGGCACGGGTTTCGACGAGCAGTACTTC.

This clone was seen a single time. The rearrangement links TRBV5-8 to TRBJ1-2, with a possible D match to TRBD1 (5 bases). The germline gives CDR1 SGHTS, CDR2 YDEGEE. V gave up 4 bases and J gave up 8 bases, with 21 bases separating them. The CDR3 is 15 residues long. Written as DNA, the CDR3 is TGTGCCAGCAGCCCCCCGGGGTTAGGGGAAAGGGGCTACACCTTC. Translated, it gives CASSPPGLGERGYTF.

This chain links TRBV7-2 with TRBJ2-7; D is undetermined. The CDR3 has 15 amino acids. V lost 1 base and J 4 bases, leaving 14 bases between the germline ends. Germline CDR1 and CDR2: SGHTA and FQGNSA. The chain's CDR3 is CASSLERLGRYEQYF. In DNA form, the CDR3 reads TGTGCCAGCAGCTTAGAACGTCTGGGCAGGTACGAGCAGTACTTC.

The rearrangement joins TRBV2 to TRBJ2-7; maybe TRBD2 (5 bases). This CDR3 region has 13 residues. Germline V lookup: CDR1 SNHLY, CDR2 FYNNEI. V gave up 8 bases and J gave up 9 bases, with 20 bases separating them. CDR3 sequence reads: CASEQPGLVRQYF. For the CDR3, the DNA is TGTGCCAGCGAGCAACCGGGGTTAGTGAGGCAGTACTTC.

The chain recombines TRBV9 with TRBJ2-7; 7 nucleotides match TRBD1. The V gene's germline CDR1 is SGDLS and CDR2 YYNGEE. The CDR3 spans 15 residues. Trimming at V came to 3 bases and at J to 5 bases, leaving 11 bases not matched to a gene. The chain's CDR3 is CASSATGALYNEQYF. CDR3 coding DNA: TGTGCCAGCAGCGCCACAGGGGCCCTGTACAACGAGCAGTACTTC.

The J gene is TRBJ1-2, the V gene TRBV30, with 7 bases lining up with TRBD1. V was pared by 5 bases and J by 4 bases, with 10 bases of the junction left unmatched. Germline values: CDR1 GTSNPN, CDR2 SVGIG (reference sequence). This CDR3 is built from 14 residues. Written as DNA, the CDR3 is TGTGCCTGGGGGCCCACAGGGGCTAGCTATGGCTACACCTTC. Its translation is CAWGPTGASYGYTF.

The chain carries TRBV7-2 and TRBJ2-3, with a weak D call TRBD1 (6 bases). Germline CDR1 is SGHTA and CDR2 is FQGNSA. The CDR3 has 16 residues. Trimming took 5 bases from V and 2 from J, leaving 17 bases between them. CDR3 bases: TGTGCCAGCAGCGCCAAAGACAGGTTCGACACAGATACGCAGTATTTT. The encoded protein is CASSAKDRFDTDTQYF.

The V and J genes are TRBV5-1 and TRBJ2-5, with 9 bases lining up with TRBD2. CDR3 size: 15 residues. The germline V gene encodes CDR1 SGHRS and CDR2 YFSETQ. The J segment lost 6 bases and the V segment lost 2 bases, leaving 8 bases of the junction unmatched. CDR3 protein: CASSFLAGGGKTQYF. As DNA, the CDR3 is TGCGCCAGCAGCTTTCTGGCGGGAGGGGGAAAGACCCAGTACTTC.

The rearrangement uses TRBV28 and TRBJ1-5; no clear D gene. Germline lookup yields CDR1 MDHEN and CDR2 SYDVKM. The CDR3 has 15 residues. Trimming pared 6 bases from V and 4 bases from J, leaving 16 bases between. This chain's CDR3 is CASRPSPPLNQPQHF. The CDR3 coding sequence is TGTGCCAGCAGACCCTCCCCGCCACTAAATCAGCCCCAGCATTTT.

The genes are TRBV18 and TRBJ1-5, with D perhaps matching TRBD1 (5 bases). The germline CDR1 and CDR2 sequences are KGHSH and LQKENI. Trimming pared 2 bases from V and 6 bases from J, leaving 20 bases between. CDR3 size: 17 residues. The CDR3 region has the DNA TGTGCCAGCTCACCAAATTGGGACTCGGGGGGGTCTCAGCCCCAGCATTTT. Translating it yields CASSPNWDSGGSQPQHF.